The 7 T cell receptor beta chains below were found in one sample sequenced in a study of blood T cells in healthy people across ages. A second roughly 6 to 12 cycle PCR used barcoded and J-beta primers. TCRdb reprocessed the 5' RACE reads with MiXCR, giving one entry per CDR3 protein. The table shows about 1,400,000 distinct CDR3 sequences, with around 39% occurring only once. What was sequenced was blood. Source of these receptors: a woman aged 18 to 35 in good health.

This clonotype showed up just a few times. This chain connects TRBV6-2 or TRBV6-3 to TRBJ2-3; 10 bases match TRBD2. This CDR3 is 15 amino acids long. The germline CDR1 and CDR2 sequences are MNHEY and SVGEGT. Trimming at V came to 5 bases and at J to 3 bases, leaving 5 bases not matched to a gene. As DNA, the CDR3 is TGTGCCAGCAGTAACCTAGCGGGAGAAACAGATACGCAGTATTTT. Amino acids: CASSNLAGETDTQYF.

This chain uses TRBV2 with TRBJ2-5; perhaps TRBD2 as D (6 bases). The CDR3 sequence is 15 residues long. V shed 6 bases and J shed 5 bases, with 19 bases lying between them. Germline values: CDR1 SNHLY, CDR2 FYNNEI. CDR3 coding DNA: TGTGCCAGCAGCCACCCTGGGGACTTTCAGGAGACCCAGTACTTC. Translation: CASSHPGDFQETQYF.

The V call is TRBV7-9, the J call TRBJ2-7; 10 bases are shared with TRBD2. The V gene's germline CDR1 is SEHNR and CDR2 FQNEAQ (reference sequence). V lost 2 bases, J lost 5 bases, and 9 bases stayed unmatched. This CDR3 spans 16 amino acids. The CDR3 region is CASSLPPSGSENEQYF. In DNA, the CDR3 is TGTGCCAGCAGCTTACCCCCTAGCGGGAGTGAAAACGAGCAGTACTTC.

The rearrangement links TRBV5-6 to TRBJ1-1; D unresolved. This CDR3 is built from 15 residues. The germline V gene has CDR1 SGHDT and CDR2 YYEEEE. Deletions cut 1 base from V and 1 base from J, with 11 bases between. This chain's CDR3 is CASSLRRNQNTEAFF. The CDR3 DNA reads as TGTGCCAGCAGCTTGAGGAGAAATCAGAACACTGAAGCTTTCTTT.

The chain has TRBV6-1 and TRBJ2-5; possibly TRBD1 or TRBD2 for D (6 bases each). The length of the CDR3 is 15 residues. V was clipped by 8 bases and J by 5 bases, with 21 bases between them. Germline V gives CDR1 MNHNS, CDR2 SASEGT. CDR3: CASVLLGGQRETQYF. CDR3 sequence (DNA): TGTGCCAGCGTCTTATTGGGGGGCCAAAGGGAGACCCAGTACTTC.

Ten or more counts support this clonotype. The chain couples TRBV5-1 to TRBJ2-7; 7 bases match TRBD1. The V gene's germline CDR1 is SGHRS and CDR2 YFSETQ. The trim removed 4 bases at V and 2 bases at J, leaving 6 bases unmatched. The CDR3 length is 14 residues. The CDR3: CASSLDRETYEQYF. The CDR3 coding sequence is TGCGCCAGCAGCCTCGACAGGGAAACCTACGAGCAGTACTTC.

This clonotype was recorded a few times. V usage is TRBV7-9 and J usage is TRBJ2-7; perhaps D is TRBD1 or TRBD2 (6 bases each). Trimming left V 5 bases short and J 7 bases short, with 24 bases between. The CDR3 contains 16 residues. CDR1 and CDR2 from the germline V gene are SEHNR and FQNEAQ (reference sequence). CDR3: CASSPVGGHLLGEQYF. The CDR3 region has the DNA TGTGCCAGCAGCCCAGTGGGGGGCCACCTCTTGGGAGAGCAGTACTTC.